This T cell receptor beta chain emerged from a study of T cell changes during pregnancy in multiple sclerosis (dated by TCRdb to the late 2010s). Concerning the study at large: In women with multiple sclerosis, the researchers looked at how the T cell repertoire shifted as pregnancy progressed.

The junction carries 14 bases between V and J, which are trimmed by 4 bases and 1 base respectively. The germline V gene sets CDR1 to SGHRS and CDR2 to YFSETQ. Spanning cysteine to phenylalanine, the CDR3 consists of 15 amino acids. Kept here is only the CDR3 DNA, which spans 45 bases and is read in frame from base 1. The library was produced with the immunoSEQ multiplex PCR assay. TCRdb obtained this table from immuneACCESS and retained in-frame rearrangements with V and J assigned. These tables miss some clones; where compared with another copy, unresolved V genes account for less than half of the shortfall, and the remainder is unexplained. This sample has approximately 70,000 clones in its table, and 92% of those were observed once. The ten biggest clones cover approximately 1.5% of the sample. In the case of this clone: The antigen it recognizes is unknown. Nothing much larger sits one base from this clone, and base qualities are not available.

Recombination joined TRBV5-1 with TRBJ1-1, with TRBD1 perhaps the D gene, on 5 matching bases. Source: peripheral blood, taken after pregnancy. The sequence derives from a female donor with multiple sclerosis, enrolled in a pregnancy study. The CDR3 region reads CASSLRQTPNTEAFF. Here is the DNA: TGCGCCAGCAGCCTAAGACAGACACCGAACACTGAAGCTTTCTTT.